These 9 T cell receptor beta chains share one sample of origin, sequenced in a study of blood T cell repertoires in COVID-19. Clones were read by immunoSEQ multiplex PCR, and TCRdb kept only the in-frame ones, dropping some. The table records some 400,000 clones, around 89% of them present only once. The sample taken for sequencing was PBMCs or T cells enriched from blood (not recorded which). These receptors came from a man aged 30-40 years who had recovered from COVID-19.

CDR3 coding DNA: TGTGCCACCAGTGATTTTAGCGGGAGCGAGACCCAGTACTTC. It encodes CATSDFSGSETQYF. The chain is built from TRBV24-1 and TRBJ2-5, with TRBD2 matching 9 bases. Trimming cost V 1 base and J 5 bases; bases outside gene matches: 1. The CDR3 consists of 14 residues. Germline lookup yields CDR1 KGHDR and CDR2 SFDVKD.

This sequence joins TRBV11-3 and TRBJ2-3; the match to TRBD2 covers 8 bases. The CDR3 runs to 15 residues. Germline V gene sequence: CDR1 SGHNT, CDR2 YENEEA. V was clipped by 3 bases and J by 3 bases; unmatched bases: 5. CDR3 in DNA: TGTGCCAGCAGCTTCGGTGCGGGAGGAACAGATACGCAGTATTTT. The encoded protein is CASSFGAGGTDTQYF.

The V call is TRBV5-1, the J call TRBJ1-6, with TRBD1 identical over 7 bases. The CDR3 sequence is 14 residues long. The germline gives CDR1 SGHRS, CDR2 YFSETQ. The V segment lost 7 bases and the J segment 7 bases; nucleotides outside the gene matches: 8. Here the CDR3 reads CASCPGTENSPLHF. CDR3 DNA: TGCGCCAGCTGCCCCGGGACAGAAAATTCACCCCTCCACTTT.

The V gene is TRBV2, the J gene TRBJ1-1, with a tentative D call TRBD1 (6 bases). The V gene's germline CDR1 is SNHLY and CDR2 FYNNEI. This CDR3 has 14 amino acids. Trimming shortened V by 6 bases and J by 1 base, and 12 bases separated the two germline ends. This chain's CDR3 is CASRLRGQNTEAFF. The DNA for the CDR3 is TGTGCCAGCAGGCTCCGGGGACAGAACACTGAAGCTTTCTTT.

The rearrangement joins TRBV2 to TRBJ1-2; 7 bases line up with TRBD1. The CDR3 runs 18 residues. Germline V gene sequence: CDR1 SNHLY, CDR2 FYNNEI. Losses at the gene ends were 3 bases for V and 7 bases for J; bases not matched to a gene: 20. The CDR3 region has the DNA TGTGCCAGCAGTGACCCTCGGCCATCGACAGGGAATCAAGGTGGCTACACCTTC. It encodes CASSDPRPSTGNQGGYTF.

The chain recombines TRBV18 with TRBJ2-1; 9 bases match TRBD2. J lost 8 bases, V lost 3 bases, and 2 bases had no gene match. This CDR3 is 13 amino acids long. The V gene's germline CDR1 is KGHSH and CDR2 LQKENI. DNA of the CDR3: TGTGCCAGCTCACCTAGCGGGAGCTATGAGCAGTTCTTC. Translating it yields CASSPSGSYEQFF.

V and J are TRBV27 and TRBJ2-1, with 13 positions matching TRBD2. This CDR3 contains 15 residues. In germline, CDR1 is MNHEY, CDR2 SMNVEV (reference sequence). With 2 bases clipped from V and 7 bases from J, the junction kept 2 bases outside the gene matches. CDR3: CASSLGTSGKNEQFF. The CDR3 coding sequence is TGTGCCAGCAGTTTAGGGACTAGCGGGAAGAATGAGCAGTTCTTC.

This clone was detected only once. The chain recombines TRBV15 with TRBJ1-1, with 9 bases lining up with TRBD1. V lost 1 base to trimming and J lost 3 bases; unmatched junction nucleotides: 3. Per germline, CDR1 LNHNV and CDR2 YYDKDF (reference sequence). The CDR3 spans 15 residues. The CDR3 protein is CATSRVGQGYTEAFF. For the CDR3, the DNA is TGTGCCACCAGCAGAGTAGGACAGGGGTACACTGAAGCTTTCTTT.

This rearrangement joins TRBV10-3 to TRBJ2-5, with 12 bases matching TRBD2. Per germline, CDR1 ENHRY and CDR2 SYGVKD. The CDR3 is made up of 14 amino acids. Trimming cost V 6 bases and J 4 bases; bases outside gene matches: 3. The CDR3 sequence is CAISPGLAGETQYF. The DNA for the CDR3 is TGTGCCATCAGCCCGGGACTAGCGGGAGAGACCCAGTACTTC.